These T cell receptor beta chains were read from a single sample in a study of monozygotic twins with inflammatory bowel disease. TCRdb reprocessed the 5' RACE reads, keeping one entry per CDR3 protein, no DNA. The sample includes more than 300,000 distinct CDR3 sequences. The sample taken for sequencing was blood. Source of these receptors: a human donor with ulcerative colitis or Crohn's disease, or a healthy co-twin of an affected twin (not recorded which). Each CDR3 is given with its conserved first and last residue. The order of the fields is CDR3 protein, J gene, V gene.

CDR3: CATSRSPGTANTEAFF
J: TRBJ1-1
V: TRBV15

CDR3: CASRDTWARYTF
J: TRBJ1-2
V: TRBV25-1

CDR3: CASSQVTTGSVEQYF
J: TRBJ2-7
V: TRBV4-1

CDR3: CARSQGGQGRGELFF
J: TRBJ2-2
V: TRBV3-1

CDR3: CATSGAGTVYNEQFF
J: TRBJ2-1
V: TRBV24-1

CDR3: CASSIGTGLSQPQHF
J: TRBJ1-5
V: TRBV7-8

CDR3: CSASKREGRVQETQYF
J: TRBJ2-5
V: TRBV20-1

CDR3: CSASSGTQGDTQYF
J: TRBJ2-3
V: TRBV20-1

CDR3: CASSRTPPSYEQYF
J: TRBJ2-7
V: TRBV5-1

CDR3: CASSPTGTLSYEQYF
J: TRBJ2-7
V: TRBV28

CDR3: CASNQGAYEQYF
J: TRBJ2-7
V: TRBV6-2/TRBV6-3

CDR3: CASSPPLRAGASEQYF
J: TRBJ2-7
V: TRBV7-9

CDR3: CASSHRQDRANEKLFF
J: TRBJ1-4
V: TRBV7-9

CDR3: CASSLGPIVGELFF
J: TRBJ2-2
V: TRBV28

CDR3: CASSLSWRNTIYF
J: TRBJ1-3
V: TRBV6-5

CDR3: CASSYTEGLAGYEQYF
J: TRBJ2-7
V: TRBV6-2/TRBV6-3

CDR3: CSVDTGGETQYF
J: TRBJ2-5
V: TRBV29-1

CDR3: CASSGVVAGTEQYF
J: TRBJ2-7
V: TRBV10-2

CDR3: CASSPDQGSGNTIYF
J: TRBJ1-3
V: TRBV7-2

CDR3: CASSSGRASDEQFF
J: TRBJ2-1
V: TRBV7-2